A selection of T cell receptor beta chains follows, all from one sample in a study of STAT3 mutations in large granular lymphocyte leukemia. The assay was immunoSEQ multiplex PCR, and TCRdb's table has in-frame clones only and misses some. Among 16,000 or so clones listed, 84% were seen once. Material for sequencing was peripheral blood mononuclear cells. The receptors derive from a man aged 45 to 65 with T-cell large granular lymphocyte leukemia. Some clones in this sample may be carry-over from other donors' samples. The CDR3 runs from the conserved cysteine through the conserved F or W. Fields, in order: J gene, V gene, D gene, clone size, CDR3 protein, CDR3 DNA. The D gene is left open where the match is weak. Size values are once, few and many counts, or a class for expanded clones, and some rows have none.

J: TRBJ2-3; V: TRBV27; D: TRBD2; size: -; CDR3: CASSLSTGLAVHSTDTQYF; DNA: TGTGCCAGCAGTTTATCGACAGGACTAGCGGTTCATAGCACAGATACGCAGTATTTT
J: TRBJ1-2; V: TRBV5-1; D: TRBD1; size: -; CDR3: CASSLGDRDYGYTF; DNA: TGCGCCAGCAGCTTGGGGGACAGAGACTATGGCTACACCTTC
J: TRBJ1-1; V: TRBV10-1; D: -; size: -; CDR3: CASSRQPRGAEAFF; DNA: TGCGCCAGCAGTAGACAGCCTCGAGGGGCTGAAGCTTTCTTT
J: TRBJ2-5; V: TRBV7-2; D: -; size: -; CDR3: CASSLTGVGETQYF; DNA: TGTGCCAGCAGCTTAACGGGAGTAGGGGAGACCCAGTACTTC
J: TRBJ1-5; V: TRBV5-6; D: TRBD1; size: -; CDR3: CASSFYLGSDRAYQPQHF; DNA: TGTGCCAGCAGCTTTTATCTCGGATCGGACAGGGCCTATCAGCCCCAGCATTTT
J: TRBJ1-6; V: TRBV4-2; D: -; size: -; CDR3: CASSQDRNTGIPLHF; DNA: TGTGCCAGCAGCCAAGATAGAAACACTGGAATCCCCCTCCACTTT
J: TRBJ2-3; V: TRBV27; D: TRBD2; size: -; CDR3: CASSLLAGEWADTQYF; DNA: TGTGCCAGCAGTTTACTAGCGGGAGAGTGGGCAGATACGCAGTATTTT
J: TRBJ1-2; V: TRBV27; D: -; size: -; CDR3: CASSKSGIYGYTF; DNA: TGTGCCAGCAGTAAAAGCGGGATCTATGGCTACACCTTC
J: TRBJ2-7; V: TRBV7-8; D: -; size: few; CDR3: CASSFDGSYEQYF; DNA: TGTGCCAGCAGCTTTGACGGTTCCTACGAGCAGTACTTC
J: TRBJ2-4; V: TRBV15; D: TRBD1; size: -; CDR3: CATSRDRRTGGGGAKNIQYF; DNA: TGTGCCACCAGCAGAGATCGGAGGACAGGGGGCGGAGGGGCCAAAAACATTCAGTACTTC
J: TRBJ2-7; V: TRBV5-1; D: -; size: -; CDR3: CASSLAGGAIYEQYF; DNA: TGCGCCAGCAGCTTGGCTGGAGGGGCCATCTACGAGCAGTACTTC
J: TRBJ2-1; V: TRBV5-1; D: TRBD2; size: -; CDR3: CASSGSGSSYNEQFF; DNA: TGCGCCAGCAGCGGAAGCGGGAGCTCCTACAATGAGCAGTTCTTC
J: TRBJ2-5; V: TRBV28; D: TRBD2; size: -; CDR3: CASSLLGLAGGETQYF; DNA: TGTGCCAGCAGTTTATTAGGACTAGCGGGCGGGGAGACCCAGTACTTC
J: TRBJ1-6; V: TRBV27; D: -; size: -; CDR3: CASSPSQSSYNSPLHF; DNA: TGTGCCAGCAGTCCGTCACAGAGCTCCTATAATTCACCCCTCCACTTT
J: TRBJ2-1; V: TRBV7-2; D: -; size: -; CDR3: CASSIRGEQFF; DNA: TGTGCCAGCAGCATTAGAGGGGAGCAGTTCTTC
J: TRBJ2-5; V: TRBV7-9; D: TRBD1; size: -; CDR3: CASSAGQGAGETQYF; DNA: TGTGCCAGCAGCGCGGGACAGGGGGCCGGAGAGACCCAGTACTTC
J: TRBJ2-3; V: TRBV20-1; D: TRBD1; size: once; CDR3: CSAGDRGPQYF; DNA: TGCAGTGCTGGCGACAGGGGACCGCAGTATTTT
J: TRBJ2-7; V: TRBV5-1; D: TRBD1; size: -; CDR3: CASNSRTGGGYEQYF; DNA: TGCGCCAGCAATTCCAGGACAGGGGGCGGCTACGAGCAGTACTTC
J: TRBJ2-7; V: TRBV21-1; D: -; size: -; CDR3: CANQRERKYEQYF; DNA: TGTGCCAACCAGCGGGAGAGGAAATACGAGCAGTACTTC
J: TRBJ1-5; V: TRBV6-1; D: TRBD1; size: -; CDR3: CASSETGTVFQHF; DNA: TGTGCCAGCAGTGAGACCGGGACAGTCTTCCAGCATTTT
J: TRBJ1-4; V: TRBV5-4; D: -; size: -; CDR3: CASSLQGTNEKLFF; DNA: TGTGCCAGCAGCTTGCAGGGAACTAATGAAAAACTGTTTTTT
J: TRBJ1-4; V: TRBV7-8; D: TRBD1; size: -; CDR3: CASSLYRGRANEKLFF; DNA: TGTGCCAGCAGCCTCTACAGGGGGCGAGCTAATGAAAAACTGTTTTTT
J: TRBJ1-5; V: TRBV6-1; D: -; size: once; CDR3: CASSEDSAQPQHF; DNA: TGTGCCAGCAGTGAAGACTCGGCCCAGCCCCAGCATTTT
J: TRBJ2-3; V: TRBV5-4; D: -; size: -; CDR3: CASSVTGEDHTDTQYF; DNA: TGTGCCAGCAGCGTGACAGGAGAAGATCACACAGATACGCAGTATTTT
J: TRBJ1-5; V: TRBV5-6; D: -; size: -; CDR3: CASSHGQSNQPQHF; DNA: TGTGCCAGCAGCCACGGACAGAGCAATCAGCCCCAGCATTTT
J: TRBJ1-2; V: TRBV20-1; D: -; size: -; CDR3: CSARDDYGYTF; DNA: TGCAGTGCTAGAGATGACTATGGCTACACCTTC
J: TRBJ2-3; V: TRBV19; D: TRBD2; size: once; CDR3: CASSPRGLAGADTQYF; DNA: TGTGCCAGTAGTCCCCGGGGACTAGCGGGAGCAGATACGCAGTATTTT
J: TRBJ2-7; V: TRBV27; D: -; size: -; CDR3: CASSLSKDRRAAGGFYYEQYF; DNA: TGTGCCAGCAGTTTGTCCAAGGACAGGCGAGCAGCCGGGGGGTTTTACTACGAGCAGTACTTC
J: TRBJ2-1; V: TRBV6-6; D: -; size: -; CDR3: CAHGDRSYNEQFF; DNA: TGTGCTCACGGTGACCGCTCCTACAATGAGCAGTTCTTC
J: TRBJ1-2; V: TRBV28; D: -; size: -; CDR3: CASSLIAPAGARGYTF; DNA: TGTGCCAGCAGTTTAATAGCCCCCGCGGGGGCGCGAGGCTACACCTTC
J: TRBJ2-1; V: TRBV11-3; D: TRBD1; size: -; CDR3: CASGRQGAYNEQFF; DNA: TGTGCCAGCGGCCGCCAGGGGGCCTACAATGAGCAGTTCTTC
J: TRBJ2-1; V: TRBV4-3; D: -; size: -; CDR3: CASSLGLSYNEQFF; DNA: TGCGCCAGCAGCCTTGGGCTTTCCTACAATGAGCAGTTCTTC
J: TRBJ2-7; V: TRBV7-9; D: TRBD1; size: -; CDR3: CASSHWDSSYEQYF; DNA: TGTGCCAGCAGCCACTGGGACAGTTCCTACGAGCAGTACTTC
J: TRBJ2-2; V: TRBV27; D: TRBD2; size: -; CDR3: CASSSPLAGALGELFF; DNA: TGTGCCAGCAGTTCTCCCCTAGCGGGGGCCCTCGGGGAGCTGTTTTTT
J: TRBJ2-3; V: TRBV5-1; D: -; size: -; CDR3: CASSIAGPSTDTQYF; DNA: TGCGCCAGCAGCATCGCCGGGCCGAGCACAGATACGCAGTATTTT
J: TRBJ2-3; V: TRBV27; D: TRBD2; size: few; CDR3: CASSLIAGFTDTQYF; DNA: TGTGCCAGCAGTTTAATAGCGGGGTTCACAGATACGCAGTATTTT
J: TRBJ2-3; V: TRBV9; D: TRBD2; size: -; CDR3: CASSVRTSDTQYF; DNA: TGTGCCAGCAGCGTAAGGACTAGCGATACGCAGTATTTT
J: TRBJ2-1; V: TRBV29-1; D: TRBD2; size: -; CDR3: CSVGGGSSYNEQFF; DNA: TGCAGCGTTGGGGGCGGGAGCTCCTACAATGAGCAGTTCTTC
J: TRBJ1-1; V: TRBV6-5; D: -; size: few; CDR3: CASRGSLLSTEAFF; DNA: TGTGCCAGCCGAGGGTCCCTTTTGAGCACTGAAGCTTTCTTT
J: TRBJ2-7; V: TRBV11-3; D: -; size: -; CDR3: CASSGASGPEQYF; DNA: TGTGCCAGCAGTGGGGCCAGCGGGCCGGAGCAGTACTTC
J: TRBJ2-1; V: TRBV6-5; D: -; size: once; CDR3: CASSYASVGEQFF; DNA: TGTGCCAGCAGTTATGCTAGCGTGGGTGAGCAGTTCTTC
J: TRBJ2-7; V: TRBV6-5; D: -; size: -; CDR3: CASTAAGNSYEQYF; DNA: TGTGCCAGCACCGCAGCAGGGAACTCCTACGAGCAGTACTTC
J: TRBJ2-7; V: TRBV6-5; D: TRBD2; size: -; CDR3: CASRRTSTSYEQYF; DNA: TGTGCCAGCAGGCGGACTAGCACCTCCTACGAGCAGTACTTC
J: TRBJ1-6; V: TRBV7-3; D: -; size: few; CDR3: CASSPQGNSPLHF; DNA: TGTGCCAGCAGCCCTCAGGGAAATTCACCCCTCCACTTT
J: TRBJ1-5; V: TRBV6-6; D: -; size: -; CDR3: CASRRRGDNQPQHF; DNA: TGTGCCAGCCGGAGGAGGGGGGACAATCAGCCCCAGCATTTT
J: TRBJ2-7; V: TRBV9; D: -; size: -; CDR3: CASSARPVSYEQYF; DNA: TGTGCCAGCAGCGCTCGACCTGTCTCCTACGAGCAGTACTTC
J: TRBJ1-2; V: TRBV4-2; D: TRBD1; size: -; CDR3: CASSLNRDRVGYGYTF; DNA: TGTGCCAGCAGCCTTAACCGGGACAGGGTCGGCTATGGCTACACCTTC
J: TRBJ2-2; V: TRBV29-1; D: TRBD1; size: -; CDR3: CSVEGAGGTLNTGELFF; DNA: TGCAGCGTTGAAGGGGCAGGGGGCACTTTAAATACCGGGGAGCTGTTTTTT
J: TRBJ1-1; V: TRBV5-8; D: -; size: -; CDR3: CASSLFSGTEAFF; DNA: TGTGCCAGCAGCTTGTTTAGTGGCACTGAAGCTTTCTTT
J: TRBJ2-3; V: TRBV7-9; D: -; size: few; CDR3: CASSLSAGTDTQYF; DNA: TGTGCCAGCAGCTTGAGTGCAGGGACGGATACGCAGTATTTT
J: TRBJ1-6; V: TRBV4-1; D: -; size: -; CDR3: CASSQEAGPLHF; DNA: TGCGCCAGCAGCCAAGAAGCTGGGCCCCTCCACTTT
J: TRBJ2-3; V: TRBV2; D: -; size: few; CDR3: CARAGLGDTQYF; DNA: TGTGCCAGAGCGGGCCTAGGAGATACGCAGTATTTT
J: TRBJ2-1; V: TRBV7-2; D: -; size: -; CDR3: CASSLVDNEQFF; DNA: TGTGCCAGCAGCTTGGTGGACAATGAGCAGTTCTTC